The clone carrying this TCR beta chain was counted between two and nine times. Its target is unknown. The source of the sample is a study of blood T cells in healthy people across ages. General study findings and limits: CMV status of donors was not determined, possibly confounding expanded clonotype changes. Aged donors had fewer naive CD4+ cells and lower diversity than long-lived donors.

The germline CDR1 and CDR2 sequences are LGHDT and YNNKEL (reference sequence). The CDR3 has 13 residues. V shed 4 bases and J shed 2 bases, with 7 bases lying between them. The authors drew about 10 milliliters of peripheral blood from each donor. Through a sample-barcoded 5' primer and a J-beta primer mix, a second PCR was run for roughly 6 to 12 cycles. Each cDNA molecule carried a tag from a template-switch adaptor that contained 12 random nucleotides. Each CDR3 protein gets one entry after TCRdb re-called the 5' RACE reads with MiXCR. This sample has hundreds of thousands of distinct CDR3 sequences, with around a fifth found just once.

The material sequenced was blood. This TCR derives from a man in his 70s in good health. V gene TRBV3-1 combines with J gene TRBJ2-3; no clear D gene. This chain's CDR3 is CASSRSYTDTQYF. Here the CDR3 DNA reads TGTGCCAGCAGCCGCTCATACACAGATACGCAGTATTTT.